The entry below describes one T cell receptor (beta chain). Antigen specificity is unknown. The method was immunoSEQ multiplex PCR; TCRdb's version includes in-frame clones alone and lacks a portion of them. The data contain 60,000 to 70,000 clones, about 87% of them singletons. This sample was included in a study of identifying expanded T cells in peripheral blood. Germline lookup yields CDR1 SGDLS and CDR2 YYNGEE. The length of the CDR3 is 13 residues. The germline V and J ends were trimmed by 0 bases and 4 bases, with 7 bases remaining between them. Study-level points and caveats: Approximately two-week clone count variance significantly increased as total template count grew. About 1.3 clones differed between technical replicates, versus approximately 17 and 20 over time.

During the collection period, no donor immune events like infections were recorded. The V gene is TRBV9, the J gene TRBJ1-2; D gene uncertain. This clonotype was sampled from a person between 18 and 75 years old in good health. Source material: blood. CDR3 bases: TGTGCCAGCAGCGTAGCGGCAGGCTATGGCTACACCTTC. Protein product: CASSVAAGYGYTF.